This T cell receptor beta chain was identified in a study of T cell responses to AZD1222 COVID-19 vaccine (dated by TCRdb to 2020 to 2022). With respect to the entire study: A total of 233 trial participants underwent TCR sequencing, of whom some 210 received two doses of AZD1222 and about 25 received two doses of the MenACWY control vaccine. Trial participants were enrolled by age into subgroups of 18-55, 56-69 and 70-plus years, and roughly 160, 29 and 62 TCR-sequenced participants, respectively, were included in these subgroups. Summary of the overall study and its limitations: A significant rise in spike-specific TCR breadth and depth was observed after two AZD1222 doses relative to day 0 and relative to MenACWY recipients. Conclusions about previously exposed vaccinees were limited because only six AZD1222 recipients were SARS-CoV-2 seropositive at baseline. Because no samples from the day 14 peak response were available, repertoires could be characterized only after the peak T cell response. In the small 56-69-year group, the increase in depth fell short of significance, most likely because of low power. CD4 TCRs associated with the vaccine covered the entire spike protein, and the dominant responses were in regions 160-218 and 743-854. Participants were mostly white British and included more females than males, and it was suggested by the authors that clonal diversity may have been underestimated. Nearly half of unique spike-specific TCRs reportedly recognized epitopes outside regions mutated in the B.1.351 and B.1.1.7 variants.

V lost 4 bases and J lost 1 base; the stretch between them is 19 bases long. Including cysteine and phenylalanine, the CDR3 has 17 amino acids. Left in the record is the CDR3 DNA by itself, 51 bases read in frame from the first base. The germline V gene provides CDR1 LGHNA and CDR2 YNFKEQ. The time point label, read with the paper, signifies: about 28 days (+/-7) after the second vaccine dose. AZD1222 recipients whose second dose came at about 4 weeks and those whose second dose came at about 12 weeks were combined into one group, since spike-specific TCR depth and breadth did not differ between the two schedules. Vaccinee samples came from UK trials COV001 and COV002, including a single-blind randomized controlled phase 2/3 trial of AZD1222 (ChAdOx1 nCoV-19) in healthy adults. For TCRbeta chain sequencing, PBMC samples from trial participants were taken at day 0 and at day 28 after the second dose.

The CDR3 regions of human TCRbeta chains were subjected to immunosequencing. As for the authors' bioinformatics: TCRs in the repertoires were compared against a reference library of SARS-CoV-2-specific TCRs that had been generated with the MIRA antigen-specificity platform. Breadth was defined as the fraction of unique TCRs that were SARS-CoV-2-associated, and depth was defined as the fraction of total T cells that were SARS-CoV-2-associated. Using the MIRA data, each spike-specific TCR was assigned both to the spike region to which the TCR was reactive and to a CD4 or CD8 class. Log10-transformed breadth and depth values were compared by one-way ANOVA with Sidak's multiple comparisons tests. What TCRdb holds here is the immuneACCESS table cut down to in-frame rearrangements. Part of the clones is not present; checked against another copy, under half of the missing clones reflect an unresolved V gene, and the others are unexplained. V, J and clone size derive from that table, while D and trimming were established from the DNA sequence. This sample gives around 130,000 clones in total; roughly nine tenths of them show up just once. In total, the top ten clones hold around 9.5% of the sample.

In its sample, this clone was seen once. What this receptor recognizes is not known. No base quality information exists; no much larger clone differs at one position. Sample: peripheral blood, taken 28 days after the second AZD1222 dose. The TCR comes from an adult who received the AZD1222 COVID-19 vaccine. The chain is made from TRBV4-2 and TRBJ1-2; no confident D gene assignment can be made. The sequenced DNA is TGTGCCAGCAGCCTCGAAGCGGGCAGCAGTCTTAACTATGGCTACACCTTC. This codes for CASSLEAGSSLNYGYTF.